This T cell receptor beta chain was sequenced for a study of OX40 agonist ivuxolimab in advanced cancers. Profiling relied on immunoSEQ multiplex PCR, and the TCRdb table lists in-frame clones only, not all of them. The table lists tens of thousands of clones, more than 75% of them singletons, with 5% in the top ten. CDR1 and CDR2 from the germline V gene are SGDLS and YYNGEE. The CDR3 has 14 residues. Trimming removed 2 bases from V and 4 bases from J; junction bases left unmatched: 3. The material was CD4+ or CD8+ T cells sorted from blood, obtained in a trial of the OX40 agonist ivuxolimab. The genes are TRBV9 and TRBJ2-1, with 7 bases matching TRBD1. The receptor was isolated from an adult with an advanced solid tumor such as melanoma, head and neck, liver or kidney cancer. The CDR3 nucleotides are TGTGCCAGCAGCGTGCAGGGGGATTACAATGAGCAGTTCTTC. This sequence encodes CASSVQGDYNEQFF.